Below, 8 T cell receptor beta chains from the same sample are listed, as sequenced in a study of shared clonotypes between healthy human individuals. Naive CD8 cells lacked CD45RO and underwent positive selection for CCR7, leaving out terminally differentiated effector memory CD45RA+ cells. Clones were read by immunoSEQ multiplex PCR, and TCRdb kept only the in-frame ones, dropping some. The profile shows approximately 600,000 clones, 90% to 95% of them singletons. Sequences were obtained from naive CD8+ T cells sorted from blood. The receptors were gathered from a woman in her twenties or thirties in good health.

The CDR3 sequence: CASSNSGGDTQYF. CDR3 sequence (DNA): TGTGCCAGCAGCAACTCAGGAGGGGATACGCAGTATTTT. The J gene is TRBJ2-3, the V gene TRBV11-2, with D perhaps matching TRBD2 (6 bases). The CDR3 has 13 amino acids. The V gene lost 5 bases and the J gene lost 6 bases, with 12 bases spanning the gap. Germline CDR1 reads SGHAT; CDR2 reads FQNNGV.

The chain couples TRBV4-1 to TRBJ2-7; tentatively, D is TRBD1 or TRBD2 (6 bases each). This CDR3 region has 17 residues. V was cut by 5 bases and J by 7 bases, with 27 bases left in between. Germline CDR1 and CDR2: MGHRA and YSYEKL. CDR3 sequence (DNA): TGCGCCAGCAGCTATCAATCAACCATCGGGGGAAGGGGGGAGCAGTACTTC. Its protein is CASSYQSTIGGRGEQYF.

The CDR3 loop is CASSLGGGSRRETQYF. DNA of the CDR3: TGTGCCAGCAGCTTGGGGGGCGGCTCTCGACGAGAGACCCAGTACTTC. The chain combines TRBV5-6 with TRBJ2-5, with a weak D call TRBD1 (5 bases). This CDR3 is built from 16 residues. Per germline, CDR1 SGHDT and CDR2 YYEEEE. The V end lost 0 bases, the J end lost 4 bases, and 16 bases lay between the germline ends.

The V gene is TRBV4-1, the J gene TRBJ1-2; no clear D gene. The CDR3 is 15 amino acids. Deletions cut 3 bases from V and 5 bases from J, with 16 bases between. Germline CDR1 and CDR2: MGHRA and YSYEKL. Here the CDR3 reads CASSQSHSLSYGYTF. In nucleotides, the CDR3 is TGCGCCAGCAGCCAGTCTCACAGCTTATCATATGGCTACACCTTC.

The V and J genes are TRBV19 and TRBJ2-7, with D possibly TRBD2 on 7 matching bases. Germline V CDR1 and CDR2: LNHDA, SQIVND (reference sequence). The CDR3 spans 13 residues. The V gene lost 9 bases and the J gene lost 1 base, with 13 bases spanning the gap. DNA for the CDR3: TGTGCCAGCCAAGGGGGGGCGTCCTACGAGCAGTACTTC. Translated: CASQGGASYEQYF.

The chain recombines TRBV27 with TRBJ2-7, with 7 bases aligning to TRBD2. The CDR3 is 18 residues long. Trimming removed 6 bases from V and 2 bases from J; junction bases left unmatched: 19. The germline V gene has CDR1 MNHEY and CDR2 SMNVEV (reference sequence). The CDR3 coding sequence is TGTGCCAGCAGCCCCAGCCTAAGTTGGCGGGAGCTGGCCTACGAGCAGTACTTC. Protein sequence: CASSPSLSWRELAYEQYF.

V gene TRBV28 combines with J gene TRBJ2-4; perhaps TRBD1 as D (5 bases). Trimming took 5 bases from V and 3 from J, leaving 14 bases between them. The CDR3 is 15 amino acids. Germline CDR1 MDHEN, CDR2 SYDVKM. Here the CDR3 DNA reads TGTGCCAGCAGTCCTCCCGACAGTTTCAAAAACATTCAGTACTTC. Amino acids: CASSPPDSFKNIQYF.

The genes are TRBV4-1 and TRBJ2-1; 13 bases map to TRBD2. Germline V gives CDR1 MGHRA, CDR2 YSYEKL. This CDR3 has 15 residues. The junction had 5 bases not matched to a gene; V was cut back by 4 bases and J by 8 bases. Written as DNA, the CDR3 is TGCGCCAGCAGCCTCACTAGCGGGAGGGCCCATGAGCAGTTCTTC. It yields the protein CASSLTSGRAHEQFF.